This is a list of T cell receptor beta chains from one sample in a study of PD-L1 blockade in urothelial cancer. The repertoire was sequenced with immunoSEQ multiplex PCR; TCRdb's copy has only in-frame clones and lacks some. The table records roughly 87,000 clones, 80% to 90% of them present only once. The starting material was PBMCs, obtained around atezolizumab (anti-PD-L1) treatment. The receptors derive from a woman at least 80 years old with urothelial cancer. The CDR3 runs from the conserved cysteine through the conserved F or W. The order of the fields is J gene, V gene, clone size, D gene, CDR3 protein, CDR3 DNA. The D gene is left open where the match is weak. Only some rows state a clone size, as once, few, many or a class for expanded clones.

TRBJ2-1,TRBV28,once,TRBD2,CASIQAGTYNEQFF,TGTGCCAGCATCCAAGCGGGGACCTACAATGAGCAGTTCTTC
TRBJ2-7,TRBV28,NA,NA,CASSPRGGRVNYEQYF,TGTGCCAGCAGTCCCAGGGGTGGGCGGGTGAACTACGAGCAGTACTTC
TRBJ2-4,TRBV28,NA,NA,CASSLGPVQDIQYF,TGTGCCAGCAGTCTCGGACCCGTACAGGACATTCAGTACTTC
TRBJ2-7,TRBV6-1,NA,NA,CASRDKAYEQYF,TGTGCCAGCCGGGACAAAGCCTACGAGCAGTACTTC
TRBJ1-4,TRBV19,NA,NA,CASSLPGRGGANEKLFF,TGTGCCAGTAGTCTCCCTGGACGGGGGGGAGCTAATGAAAAACTGTTTTTT
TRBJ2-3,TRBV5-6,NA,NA,CASSLATRGDTDTQYF,TGTGCCAGCAGCTTGGCCACCAGGGGCGATACAGATACGCAGTATTTT
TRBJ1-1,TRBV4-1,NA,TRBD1,CASSQGQGEAFF,TGCGCCAGCAGCCAGGGACAGGGTGAAGCTTTCTTT
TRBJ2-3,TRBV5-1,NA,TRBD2,CASSYKGTSGGIGTDTQYF,TGCGCCAGCAGTTACAAGGGGACTAGCGGGGGGATAGGCACAGATACGCAGTATTTT
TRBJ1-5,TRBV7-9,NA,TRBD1,CASSLPGTEHQPQHF,TGTGCCAGCAGCCTACCTGGGACAGAACATCAGCCCCAGCATTTT
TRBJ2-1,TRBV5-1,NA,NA,CASSLRLSDEQFF,TGCGCCAGCAGCCTCAGACTATCCGATGAGCAGTTCTTC
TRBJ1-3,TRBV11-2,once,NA,CASSLRDMISGNTIYF,TGTGCCAGCAGCTTACGCGACATGATTTCTGGAAACACCATATATTTT
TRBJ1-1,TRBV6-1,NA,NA,CASSGRAGRTEAFF,TGTGCCAGCAGTGGCCGGGCGGGGCGAACTGAAGCTTTCTTT
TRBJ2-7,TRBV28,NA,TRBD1,CASRRKGQGAYEQYF,TGTGCCAGCAGACGTAAAGGACAGGGAGCCTACGAGCAGTACTTC
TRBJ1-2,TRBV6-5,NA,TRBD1,CASSRGQGSYGYTF,TGTGCCAGCAGCCGGGGACAGGGATCCTATGGCTACACCTTC
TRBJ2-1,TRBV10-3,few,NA,CAISYKDSHNEQFF,TGTGCCATCAGCTACAAGGACTCACACAATGAGCAGTTCTTC
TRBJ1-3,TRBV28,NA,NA,CASSPGAGNTIYF,TGTGCCAGCAGTCCAGGGGCTGGAAACACCATATATTTT
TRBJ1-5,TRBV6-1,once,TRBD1,CASRFGQASNQPQHF,TGTGCCAGCAGATTCGGACAGGCTAGCAATCAGCCCCAGCATTTT
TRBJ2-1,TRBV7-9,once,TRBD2,CASSISGRADEQFF,TGTGCCAGCAGCATTAGCGGGAGGGCCGATGAGCAGTTCTTC
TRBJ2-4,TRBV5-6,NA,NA,CASSLGRTTNIQYF,TGTGCCAGCAGCTTGGGGCGGACTACAAACATTCAGTACTTC
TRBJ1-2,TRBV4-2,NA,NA,CASSQDAQLVYGYTF,TGTGCCAGCAGCCAAGATGCACAGCTTGTCTATGGCTACACCTTC
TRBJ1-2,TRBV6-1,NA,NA,CASRADLAVYGYTF,TGTGCCAGCAGGGCAGACCTAGCGGTCTATGGCTACACCTTC
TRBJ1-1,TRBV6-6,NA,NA,CASRPQGGEAFF,TGTGCCAGCAGACCTCAAGGGGGTGAAGCTTTCTTT
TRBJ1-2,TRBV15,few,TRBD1,CATSRGGPGQGGSYGYTF,TGTGCCACCAGCAGAGGGGGACCTGGACAGGGGGGGTCCTATGGCTACACCTTC
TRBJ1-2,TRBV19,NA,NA,CASSRAENYGYTF,TGTGCCAGTAGTAGGGCAGAAAACTATGGCTACACCTTC
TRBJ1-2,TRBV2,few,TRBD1,CASSATGTGRGGYTF,TGTGCCAGCAGTGCGACCGGGACAGGGCGGGGTGGCTACACCTTC
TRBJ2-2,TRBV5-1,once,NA,CASSLTLGTGELFF,TGCGCCAGCAGCTTGACCCTAGGTACCGGGGAGCTGTTTTTT
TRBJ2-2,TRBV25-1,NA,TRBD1,CASSLRDRGDTGELFF,TGTGCCAGCAGCCTTCGGGACAGGGGGGACACCGGGGAGCTGTTTTTT
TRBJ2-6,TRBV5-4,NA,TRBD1,CASSPWTGGFPGANVLTF,TGTGCCAGCAGCCCATGGACAGGGGGTTTCCCTGGGGCCAACGTCCTGACTTTC
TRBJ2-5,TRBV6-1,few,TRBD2,CASSGASGRGWYETQYF,TGTGCCAGCAGTGGGGCTAGCGGGAGGGGTTGGTATGAGACCCAGTACTTC
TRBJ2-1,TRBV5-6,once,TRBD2,CASSFLAASSYNEQFF,TGTGCCAGCAGCTTCCTAGCGGCCTCCTCCTACAATGAGCAGTTCTTC
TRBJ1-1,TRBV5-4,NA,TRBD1,CASSAGSGTENTEAFF,TGTGCCAGCAGCGCAGGCTCCGGGACAGAGAACACTGAAGCTTTCTTT